A selection of T cell receptor beta chains follows, all from one sample in a study of cytomegalovirus exposure and HLA in healthy donors. Measured with immunoSEQ multiplex PCR; TCRdb has only the in-frame clones, and not every one. The data contain 99,000 or so clones, approximately 80% of them singletons. The material sequenced was PBMCs. These TCRs come from a male donor in good health and CMV-seropositive. Both conserved end residues are part of each CDR3. D genes are given only for firm matches. Rows may omit the clone size; those that give it use once, few, many or a size class.

CDR3aa	CDR3nt	v_gene	abundance	j_gene	d_gene
CASRPQALYSNQPQHF	TGTGCCAGCCGGCCCCAGGCCCTTTATAGCAATCAGCCCCAGCATTTT	TRBV27	.	TRBJ1-5	.
CASSIGPGGNTEAFF	TGTGCCAGCAGCATAGGCCCCGGAGGGAACACTGAAGCTTTCTTT	TRBV9	.	TRBJ1-1	.
CAWSEFSGGVRTQYF	TGTGCCTGGAGTGAGTTTAGCGGGGGGGTCCGGACCCAGTACTTC	TRBV30	.	TRBJ2-5	TRBD2
CASSSLGGVAGGYTF	TGTGCCAGCAGCTCCTTAGGGGGGGTCGCGGGCGGCTACACCTTC	TRBV7-9	.	TRBJ1-2	.
CASSPDSYSGNTIYF	TGTGCCAGCAGCCCCGACAGTTACTCTGGAAACACCATATATTTT	TRBV5-4	.	TRBJ1-3	.
CASSAGGEQYF	TGTGCCAGTTCAGCGGGGGGCGAGCAGTACTTC	TRBV19	.	TRBJ2-7	TRBD2
CASSGYGQGASYGYTF	TGTGCCAGCAGCGGTTACGGACAGGGGGCAAGCTATGGCTACACCTTC	TRBV9	.	TRBJ1-2	TRBD1
CASSSSSGNTIYF	TGTGCCAGCAGCTCGAGCTCTGGAAACACCATATATTTT	TRBV7-2	.	TRBJ1-3	.
CASSLGTPRSHYEQYF	TGTGCCAGCAGTTTAGGGACACCGAGGTCACACTACGAGCAGTACTTC	TRBV6-5	.	TRBJ2-7	.
CASRDRVNTEAFF	TGCGCCAGCAGGGACAGGGTGAACACTGAAGCTTTCTTT	TRBV10-2	.	TRBJ1-1	TRBD1
CASSPQRNEQFF	TGTGCCAGCAGCCCGCAGCGAAACGAGCAGTTCTTC	TRBV13	.	TRBJ2-1	.
CASSSTGEPTEAFF	TGCGCCAGCAGCTCAACAGGGGAACCCACTGAAGCTTTCTTT	TRBV4-1	few	TRBJ1-1	TRBD1
CASKRTGANQPQHF	TGTGCCAGCAAGCGGACAGGGGCAAATCAGCCCCAGCATTTT	TRBV6-5	.	TRBJ1-5	TRBD1
CASSFNINTEAFF	TGTGCTAGCAGCTTTAACATCAACACTGAAGCTTTCTTT	TRBV7-7	.	TRBJ1-1	.
CASSLGQGTVAFF	TGTGCTAGCAGCTTAGGACAGGGGACGGTTGCTTTCTTT	TRBV7-7	.	TRBJ1-1	TRBD1
CASRPTGSNQPQHF	TGTGCCAGCAGACCCACAGGGAGCAATCAGCCCCAGCATTTT	TRBV27	.	TRBJ1-5	.
CASSQDPSGGYNEQFF	TGCGCCAGCAGCCAAGATCCAAGCGGGGGATACAATGAGCAGTTCTTC	TRBV4-1	.	TRBJ2-1	TRBD2
CASSLGGWSADYGYTF	TGTGCCAGCAGCTTAGGAGGATGGAGTGCGGACTATGGCTACACCTTC	TRBV7-9	.	TRBJ1-2	.
CASSEVIGGGLGEQYF	TGTGCCAGCAGTGAAGTTATCGGAGGGGGCCTTGGCGAGCAGTACTTC	TRBV6-1	.	TRBJ2-7	.
CASSADRGTEAFF	TGTGCCAGCAGCGCCGACAGGGGGACTGAAGCTTTCTTT	TRBV9	.	TRBJ1-1	TRBD1
CASSLTDRGTYGYTF	TGTGCCAGCAGCTTAACGGACAGGGGGACCTATGGCTACACCTTC	TRBV11-2	.	TRBJ1-2	TRBD1
CASSPGQGETEAFF	TGTGCCAGCAGCCCAGGACAGGGAGAGACTGAAGCTTTCTTT	TRBV7-2	.	TRBJ1-1	TRBD1
CASSVGGSSYEQYF	TGTGCCAGCAGCGTAGGGGGCAGTTCCTACGAGCAGTACTTC	TRBV9	.	TRBJ2-7	.
CASSQGGLLAKNIQYF	TGCGCCAGCAGCCAAGGTGGACTGCTAGCCAAAAACATTCAGTACTTC	TRBV4-1	.	TRBJ2-4	.
CASRVGTEAFF	TGTGCCAGCAGAGTTGGGACAGAAGCTTTCTTT	TRBV6-1	few	TRBJ1-1	.
CASSLGRGAYYEQYF	TGTGCCAGCAGTTTAGGGCGGGGGGCGTACTACGAGCAGTACTTC	TRBV27	.	TRBJ2-7	TRBD2
CASSMWGLAGVTDTQYF	TGTGCCAGTAGTATGTGGGGACTAGCGGGGGTCACAGATACGCAGTATTTT	TRBV19	few	TRBJ2-3	TRBD2
CASSLRTGGEKLFF	TGTGCCAGCAGCTTAAGGACAGGGGGCGAAAAACTGTTTTTT	TRBV7-8	.	TRBJ1-4	TRBD1
CASSATEETQYF	TGTGCCAGCAGCGCCACTGAGGAGACCCAGTACTTC	TRBV5-6	.	TRBJ2-5	.
CASSERQVDEKLFF	TGTGCCAGCAGCGAAAGACAGGTGGATGAAAAACTGTTTTTT	TRBV7-9	.	TRBJ1-4	.
CASSLGWGRSTEAFF	TGTGCCAGCAGCCTCGGATGGGGGAGGAGCACTGAAGCTTTCTTT	TRBV7-9	.	TRBJ1-1	.
CATSRAPAGGTDTQYF	TGTGCCACCAGCAGAGCACCAGCGGGGGGAACAGATACGCAGTATTTT	TRBV15	.	TRBJ2-3	TRBD2
CASSLEGSGANVLTF	TGTGCCAGTAGTCTGGAGGGCTCTGGGGCCAACGTCCTGACTTTC	TRBV19	.	TRBJ2-6	.
CASSKGTTAGNTEAFF	TGTGCCAGCAGCAAAGGTACCACGGCAGGGAACACTGAAGCTTTCTTT	TRBV25-1	.	TRBJ1-1	.
CASSPPGQAGNTIYF	TGTGCCAGCTCACCACCGGGACAGGCTGGAAACACCATATATTTT	TRBV18	.	TRBJ1-3	TRBD1
CASSGSGGAETQYF	TGTGCCAGCAGTGGTAGCGGGGGGGCAGAGACCCAGTACTTC	TRBV25-1	.	TRBJ2-5	TRBD2
CASSGYLGDGYTF	TGTGCCAGCAGTGGATATCTAGGGGATGGCTACACCTTC	TRBV25-1	.	TRBJ1-2	.
CASSARQGPSYEQYF	TGTGCCAGCAGCGCGAGACAGGGACCCTCCTACGAGCAGTACTTC	TRBV9	.	TRBJ2-7	TRBD1
CASSYGTANQPQHF	TGTGCCAGCAGCTACGGGACAGCGAATCAGCCCCAGCATTTT	TRBV5-6	once	TRBJ1-5	TRBD1
CASSIGQGGRNIQYF	TGTGCCAGCAGCATTGGACAGGGCGGAAGAAACATTCAGTACTTC	TRBV11-2	.	TRBJ2-4	TRBD1
CAWNPRQGVGKHTGELFF	TGTGCCTGGAACCCGAGGCAGGGGGTGGGAAAACACACCGGGGAGCTGTTTTTT	TRBV30	.	TRBJ2-2	TRBD1
CASSLSDLGTDYEQYF	TGTGCCAGCAGTTTATCGGACCTGGGGACAGACTACGAGCAGTACTTC	TRBV27	once	TRBJ2-7	TRBD1
CASSLADSPNGYTF	TGCGCCAGCAGCTTGGCCGATAGTCCTAATGGCTACACCTTC	TRBV5-1	few	TRBJ1-2	.
CASSEYDSSYEQYF	TGTGCCAGCAGTGAATATGACAGCTCCTACGAGCAGTACTTC	TRBV25-1	few	TRBJ2-7	.